Listed below are T cell receptor beta chains from one sample, sequenced in a study of CD8+ T cells in alopecia areata. Libraries were prepared by immunoSEQ multiplex PCR; TCRdb keeps only in-frame clonotypes and omits some of them. Among about 150,000 clones listed, about 87% were seen once. Specimen: CD8+ T cells sorted from blood, collected at week 0. The source of these receptors is a human donor with alopecia areata. Both conserved end residues are trimmed from each CDR3. Fields, in order: V gene, J gene, clone size, CDR3 protein. Size is omitted from some rows. Given values are once, few, many or a class for expanded clones.

v_gene: TRBV7-2
j_gene: TRBJ2-7
abundance: -
CDR3aa: ASRPGTAYYEQY

v_gene: TRBV4-1
j_gene: TRBJ2-5
abundance: -
CDR3aa: ASSSGTTGPETQY

v_gene: TRBV7-9
j_gene: TRBJ2-1
abundance: few
CDR3aa: ASSFGRNEQF

v_gene: TRBV2
j_gene: TRBJ2-3
abundance: -
CDR3aa: ASSEEVERASTDTQY

v_gene: TRBV7-7
j_gene: TRBJ2-2
abundance: -
CDR3aa: ASSLVPGRDTGELF

v_gene: TRBV4-2
j_gene: TRBJ2-7
abundance: few
CDR3aa: ASSFDRASSYEQY

v_gene: TRBV2
j_gene: TRBJ2-7
abundance: -
CDR3aa: ATGGTSRFGEQY

v_gene: TRBV29-1
j_gene: TRBJ2-2
abundance: -
CDR3aa: SVTGQGTGELF

v_gene: TRBV29-1
j_gene: TRBJ2-6
abundance: -
CDR3aa: SVEDFVDSGANVLT

v_gene: TRBV2
j_gene: TRBJ2-5
abundance: -
CDR3aa: ASRVFETSGFQETQY

v_gene: TRBV11-2
j_gene: TRBJ2-3
abundance: few
CDR3aa: ASSLEVDRGKRDTQY

v_gene: TRBV29-1
j_gene: TRBJ2-7
abundance: -
CDR3aa: SVTRGPYSYEQY

v_gene: TRBV6-6
j_gene: TRBJ2-5
abundance: -
CDR3aa: ASRLGETQY

v_gene: TRBV27
j_gene: TRBJ1-4
abundance: -
CDR3aa: ASSQDRGREKLF

v_gene: TRBV18
j_gene: TRBJ2-3
abundance: -
CDR3aa: ASSLHGGHTDTQY

v_gene: TRBV4-1
j_gene: TRBJ1-5
abundance: -
CDR3aa: ASSQGTENQPQH

v_gene: TRBV4-1
j_gene: TRBJ2-3
abundance: once
CDR3aa: ASSQGQREGTDTQY

v_gene: TRBV10-2
j_gene: TRBJ2-1
abundance: -
CDR3aa: ASSESKGGQF